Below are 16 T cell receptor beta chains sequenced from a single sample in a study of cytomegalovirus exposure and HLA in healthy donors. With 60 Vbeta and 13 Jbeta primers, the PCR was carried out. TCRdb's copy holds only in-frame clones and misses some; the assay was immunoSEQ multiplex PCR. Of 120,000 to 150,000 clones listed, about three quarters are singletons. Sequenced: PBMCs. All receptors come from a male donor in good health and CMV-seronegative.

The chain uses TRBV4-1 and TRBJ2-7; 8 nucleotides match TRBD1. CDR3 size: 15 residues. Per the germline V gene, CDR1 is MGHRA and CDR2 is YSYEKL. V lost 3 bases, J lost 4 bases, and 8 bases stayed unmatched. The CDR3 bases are TGCGCCAGCAGCCAGGGACAGGCGTCCGTATACGAGCAGTACTTC. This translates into CASSQGQASVYEQYF.

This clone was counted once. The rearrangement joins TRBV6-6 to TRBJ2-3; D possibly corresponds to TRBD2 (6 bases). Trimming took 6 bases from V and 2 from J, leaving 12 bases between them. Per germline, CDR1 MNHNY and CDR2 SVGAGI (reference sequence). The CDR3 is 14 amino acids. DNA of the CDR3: TGTGCCAGCAGATCCGGGACTTTCACAGATACGCAGTATTTT. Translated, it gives CASRSGTFTDTQYF.

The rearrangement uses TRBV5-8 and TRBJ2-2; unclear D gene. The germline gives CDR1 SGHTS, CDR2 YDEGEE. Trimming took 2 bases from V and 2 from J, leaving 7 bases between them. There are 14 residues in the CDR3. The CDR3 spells CASSFTGNTGELFF. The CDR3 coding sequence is TGTGCCAGCAGCTTTACCGGTAACACCGGGGAGCTGTTTTTT.

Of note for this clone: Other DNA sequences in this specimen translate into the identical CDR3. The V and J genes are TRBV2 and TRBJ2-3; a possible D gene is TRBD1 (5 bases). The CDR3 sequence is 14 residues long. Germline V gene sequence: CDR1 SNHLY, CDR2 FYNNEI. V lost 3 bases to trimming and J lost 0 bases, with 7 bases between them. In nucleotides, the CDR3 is TGTGCCAGCAGTGAGGGGCTTAGCACAGATACGCAGTATTTT. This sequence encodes CASSEGLSTDTQYF.

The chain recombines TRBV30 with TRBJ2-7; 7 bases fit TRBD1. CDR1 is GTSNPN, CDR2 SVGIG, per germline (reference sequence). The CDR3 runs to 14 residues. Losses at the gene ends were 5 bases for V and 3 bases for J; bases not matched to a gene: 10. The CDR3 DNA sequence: TGTGCCTGGGGTAAAAAGGGGGCGCGCTACGAGCAGTACTTC. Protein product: CAWGKKGARYEQYF.

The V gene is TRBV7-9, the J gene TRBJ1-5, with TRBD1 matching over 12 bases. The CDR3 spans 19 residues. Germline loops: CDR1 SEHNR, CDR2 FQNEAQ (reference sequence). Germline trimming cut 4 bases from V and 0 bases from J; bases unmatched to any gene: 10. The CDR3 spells CASSSPGQGALDSNQPQHF. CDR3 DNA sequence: TGTGCCAGCAGCTCCCCGGGACAGGGGGCGTTGGATAGCAATCAGCCCCAGCATTTT.

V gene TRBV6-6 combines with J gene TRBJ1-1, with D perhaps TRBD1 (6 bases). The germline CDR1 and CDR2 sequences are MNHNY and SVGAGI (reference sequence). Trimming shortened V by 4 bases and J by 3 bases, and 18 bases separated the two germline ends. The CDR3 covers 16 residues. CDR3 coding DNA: TGTGCCAGCAGTTCCCCCGGCCCCAGGGGTGACACTGAAGCTTTCTTT. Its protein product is CASSSPGPRGDTEAFF.

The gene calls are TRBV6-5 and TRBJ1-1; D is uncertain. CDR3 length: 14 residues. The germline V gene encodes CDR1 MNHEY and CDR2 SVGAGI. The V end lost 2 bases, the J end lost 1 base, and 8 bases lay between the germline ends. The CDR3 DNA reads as TGTGCCAGCAGTTACGAGTTTCGGAACACTGAAGCTTTCTTT. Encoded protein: CASSYEFRNTEAFF.

The CDR3 is CASSSTSSYEQYF. CDR3 nucleotides: TGTGCCAGCAGCTCAACTAGCAGCTACGAGCAGTACTTC. The chain links TRBV7-7 to TRBJ2-7; maybe TRBD2 (6 bases). The germline gives CDR1 SSHAT, CDR2 FNYEAQ (reference sequence). There are 13 residues in the CDR3. V lost 4 bases to trimming and J lost 3 bases, with 10 bases between them.

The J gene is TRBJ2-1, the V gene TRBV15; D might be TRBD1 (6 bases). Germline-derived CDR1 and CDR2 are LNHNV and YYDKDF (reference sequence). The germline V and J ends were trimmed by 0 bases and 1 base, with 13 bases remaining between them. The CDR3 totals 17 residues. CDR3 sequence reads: CATSRDRTAESYNEQFF. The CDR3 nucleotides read TGTGCCACCAGCAGAGATCGGACAGCAGAATCCTACAATGAGCAGTTCTTC.

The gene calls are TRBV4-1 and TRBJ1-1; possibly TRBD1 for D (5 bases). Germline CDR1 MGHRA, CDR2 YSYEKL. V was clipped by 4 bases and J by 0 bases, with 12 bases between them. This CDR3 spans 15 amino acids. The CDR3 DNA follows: TGCGCCAGCAGCCGTAGCCAGGGCCTGAACACTGAAGCTTTCTTT. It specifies CASSRSQGLNTEAFF.

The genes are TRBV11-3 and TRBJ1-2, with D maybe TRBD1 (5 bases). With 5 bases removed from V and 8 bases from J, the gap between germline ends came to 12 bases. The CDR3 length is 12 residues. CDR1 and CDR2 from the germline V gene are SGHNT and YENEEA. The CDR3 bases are TGTGCCAGCAGCCCAGGGTCCTCGGGCTACACCTTC. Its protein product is CASSPGSSGYTF. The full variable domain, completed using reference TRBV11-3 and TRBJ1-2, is EAGVVQSPRYKIIEKKQPVAFWCNPISGHNTLYWYLQNLGQGPELLIRYENEEAVDDSQLPKDRFSAERLKGVDSTLKIQPAELGDSAVYLCASSPGSSGYTFGSGTRLTVV.

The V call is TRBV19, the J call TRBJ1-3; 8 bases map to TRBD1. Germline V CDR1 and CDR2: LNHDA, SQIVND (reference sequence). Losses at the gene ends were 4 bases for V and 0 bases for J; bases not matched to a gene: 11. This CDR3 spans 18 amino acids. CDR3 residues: CASSTVPGQESSGNTIYF. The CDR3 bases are TGTGCCAGTAGTACGGTCCCGGGACAGGAAAGCTCTGGAAACACCATATATTTT.

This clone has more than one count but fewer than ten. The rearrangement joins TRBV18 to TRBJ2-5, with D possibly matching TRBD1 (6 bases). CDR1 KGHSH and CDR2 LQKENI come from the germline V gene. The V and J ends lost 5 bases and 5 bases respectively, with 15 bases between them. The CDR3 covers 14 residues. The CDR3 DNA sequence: TGTGCCAGCTCAGGGCAGGGGATGGCCGAGACCCAGTACTTC. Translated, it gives CASSGQGMAETQYF.

CDR3 amino acids: CASSPRGGLEFQYF. The DNA for the CDR3 is TGTGCCAGCAGCCCACGGGGGGGACTAGAGTTTCAGTACTTC. The V gene is TRBV11-1, the J gene TRBJ2-5; TRBD2 matches at 8 bases. Trimming at V came to 5 bases and at J to 11 bases, leaving 13 bases not matched to a gene. From germline, CDR1 is SGHAT and CDR2 FQDESV (reference sequence). The CDR3 has 14 amino acids.

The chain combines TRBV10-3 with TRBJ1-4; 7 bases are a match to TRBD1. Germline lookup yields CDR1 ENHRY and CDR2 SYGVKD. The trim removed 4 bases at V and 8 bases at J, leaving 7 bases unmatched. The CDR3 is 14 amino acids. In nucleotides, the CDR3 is TGTGCCATCAGTGCAGACAGGGTTAACGAAAAACTGTTTTTT. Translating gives CAISADRVNEKLFF.